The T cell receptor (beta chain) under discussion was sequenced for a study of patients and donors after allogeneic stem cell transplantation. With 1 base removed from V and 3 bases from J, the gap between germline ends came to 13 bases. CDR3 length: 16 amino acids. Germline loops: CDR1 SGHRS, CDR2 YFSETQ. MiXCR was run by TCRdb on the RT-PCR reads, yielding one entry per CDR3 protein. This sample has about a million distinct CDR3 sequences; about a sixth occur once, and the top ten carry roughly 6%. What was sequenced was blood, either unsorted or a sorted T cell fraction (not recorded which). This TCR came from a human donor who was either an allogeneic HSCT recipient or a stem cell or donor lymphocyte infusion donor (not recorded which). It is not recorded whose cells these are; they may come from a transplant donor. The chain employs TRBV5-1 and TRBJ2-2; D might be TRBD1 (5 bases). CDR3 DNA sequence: TGCGCCAGCAGCTTGCGGTTAACAGGAGACACCGGGGAGCTGTTTTTT. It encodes CASSLRLTGDTGELFF.